This T cell receptor beta chain was found in a study of blood T cells in healthy people across ages. The wider study: Using template switching, researchers captured about one barcoded beta molecule for each two T cells.

With 0 bases removed from V and 0 bases from J, the gap between germline ends came to 6 bases. The CDR3 totals 15 residues. Germline values: CDR1 WNHNN, CDR2 SYGVQD (reference sequence). Study results and limitations: Expanded clonotype changes were possibly confounded by unknown donor CMV status.

Together with a sample-barcoded 5' primer, a J-beta primer mix was included in a second PCR lasting about 6 to 11 cycles. A tag from a template-switch adaptor with 12 random nucleotides marked each cDNA molecule. The study obtained at least 2.5 million CDR3-containing paired-end reads from every sample. TCRdb reprocessed the 5' RACE reads via MiXCR and lists one record per CDR3 protein. The sample lists more than 800,000 distinct CDR3 sequences, 40% to 55% occurring once. A remark on this clonotype: The antigen remains undetermined.

The sequence came from a woman in her fifties or sixties in good health. The sample taken for sequencing was blood. The J gene is TRBJ2-4, the V gene TRBV10-1; D remains ambiguous. Written as DNA, the CDR3 is TGCGCCAGCAGTGAGTCGACCCTAGCCAAAAACATTCAGTACTTC. This sequence encodes CASSESTLAKNIQYF.